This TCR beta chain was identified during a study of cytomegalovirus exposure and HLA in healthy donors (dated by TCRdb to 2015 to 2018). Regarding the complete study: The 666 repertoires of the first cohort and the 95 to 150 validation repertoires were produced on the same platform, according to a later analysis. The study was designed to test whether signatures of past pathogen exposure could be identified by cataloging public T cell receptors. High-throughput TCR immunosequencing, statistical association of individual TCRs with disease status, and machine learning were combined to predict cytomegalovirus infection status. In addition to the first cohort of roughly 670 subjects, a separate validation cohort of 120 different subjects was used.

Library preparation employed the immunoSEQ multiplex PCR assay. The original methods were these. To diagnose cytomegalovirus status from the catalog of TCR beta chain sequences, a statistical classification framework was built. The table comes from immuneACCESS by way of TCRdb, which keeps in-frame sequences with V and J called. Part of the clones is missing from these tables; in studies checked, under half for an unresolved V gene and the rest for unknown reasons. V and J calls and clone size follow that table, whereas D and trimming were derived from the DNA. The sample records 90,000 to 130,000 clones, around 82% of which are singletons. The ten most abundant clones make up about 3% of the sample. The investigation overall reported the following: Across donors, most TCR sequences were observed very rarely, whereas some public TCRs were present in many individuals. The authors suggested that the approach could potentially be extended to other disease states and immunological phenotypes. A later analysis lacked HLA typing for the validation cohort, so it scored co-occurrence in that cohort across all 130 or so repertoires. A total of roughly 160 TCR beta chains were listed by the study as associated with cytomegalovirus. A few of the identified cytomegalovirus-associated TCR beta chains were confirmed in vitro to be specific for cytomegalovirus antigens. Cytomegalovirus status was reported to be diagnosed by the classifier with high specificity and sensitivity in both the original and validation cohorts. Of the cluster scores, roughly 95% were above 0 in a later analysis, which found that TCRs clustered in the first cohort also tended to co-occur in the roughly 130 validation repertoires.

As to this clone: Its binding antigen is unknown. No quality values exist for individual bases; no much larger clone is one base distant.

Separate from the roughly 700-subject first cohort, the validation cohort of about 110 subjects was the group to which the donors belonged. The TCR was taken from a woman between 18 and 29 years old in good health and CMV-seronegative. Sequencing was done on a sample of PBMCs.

The CDR3 here reads CASSLALPHEQFF. The nucleotides are TGTGCCAGCAGCTTGGCACTCCCCCATGAGCAGTTCTTC. The sequence joins TRBV5-6 to TRBJ2-1, with the D segment identity uncertain. CDR3 length: 13 amino acids, cysteine to phenylalanine. Of the read, only the CDR3 DNA is kept; its 39 bases are in frame from base 1. From a lookup of the germline V gene, CDR1 and CDR2 are SGHDT and YYEEEE. V is cut by 0 bases and J by 8 bases, and the space between the germline ends is 9 bases.